Listed below are T cell receptor beta chains from one sample, sequenced in a study of cytomegalovirus exposure and HLA in healthy donors. Measured with immunoSEQ multiplex PCR; TCRdb has only the in-frame clones, and not every one. The sample yields 100,000 or so clones, roughly two thirds seen once. Material for sequencing was PBMCs. The receptors stem from a man in his forties or fifties in good health and CMV-seronegative. Each CDR3 is given with its conserved first and last residue. A D gene is named only where the DNA matches it firmly. Some rows have no size entry. The others give once, few or many, or a class for an expanded clone.

size,J,D,V,DNA,CDR3
-,TRBJ1-1,-,TRBV6-5,TGTGCCAGCAGTTACCCGACAAATGAAGCTTTCTTT,CASSYPTNEAFF
few,TRBJ1-6,-,TRBV9,TGTGCCAGCAGCGTAGAACAGGGAGGGTCACCCCTCCACTTT,CASSVEQGGSPLHF
few,TRBJ2-1,TRBD1,TRBV28,TGTGCCAGCAGCCACGGGACAGGGGGCATGAATGAGCAGTTCTTC,CASSHGTGGMNEQFF
-,TRBJ1-2,TRBD1,TRBV4-1,TGCGCCAGCAGCCAGACAGGGGTCTATGGCTACACCTTC,CASSQTGVYGYTF
-,TRBJ1-2,TRBD1,TRBV6-5,TGTGCCAGCACCCGACAGGGGTATGGCTACACCTTC,CASTRQGYGYTF
-,TRBJ1-4,TRBD1,TRBV2,TGTGCCAGCAGTGGTCTCGGCAGGGGGCCAGAAACTAATGAAAAACTGTTTTTT,CASSGLGRGPETNEKLFF
-,TRBJ1-5,TRBD1,TRBV6-1,TGTGCCAGCAGTGGACAGGGGCTCAATCAGCCCCAGCATTTT,CASSGQGLNQPQHF
-,TRBJ1-2,-,TRBV28,TGTGCCAGCAGTCCAGCGGGGGGGGCGAAAGGCTACACCTTC,CASSPAGGAKGYTF
-,TRBJ1-2,TRBD1,TRBV5-1,TGCGCCAGCAGCTCTCGGACTCGCCCGGGACAGGGATATGGCTACACCTTC,CASSSRTRPGQGYGYTF
-,TRBJ2-6,-,TRBV28,TGTGCCAGCAGCAGCGTGGGGGCCACCTCCTCTGGGGCCAACGTCCTGACTTTC,CASSSVGATSSGANVLTF
-,TRBJ2-2,TRBD2,TRBV28,TGTGCCAGCAGTTTCGGAACCATAGATAGCGGGACGAACACCGGGGAGCTGTTTTTT,CASSFGTIDSGTNTGELFF
-,TRBJ2-7,TRBD2,TRBV7-6,TGTGCCAGCAGCGAGGACTGGAGTAGCGGGGGAACCTCCTACGAGCAGTACTTC,CASSEDWSSGGTSYEQYF
once,TRBJ2-3,-,TRBV29-1,TGCAGCGTTATCAGGGAGGTAAATACGCAGTATTTT,CSVIREVNTQYF
-,TRBJ1-6,-,TRBV21-1,TGTGCCAGCAGCACAGGCGGAACGGGACAGGGTTCCCCTCGAAATAATTCACCCCTCCACTTT,CASSTGGTGQGSPRNNSPLHF
-,TRBJ1-1,TRBD1,TRBV6-5,TGTGCCAGCAGACAGACAGGGGGAAACACTGAAGCTTTCTTT,CASRQTGGNTEAFF
-,TRBJ2-1,TRBD1,TRBV6-5,TGTGCCAGCAGAAGGGGGACAGGAATTTACAATGAGCAGTTCTTC,CASRRGTGIYNEQFF
-,TRBJ2-5,-,TRBV11-2,TGTGCCAGCAGCCCCAGCGGTAAAGAGACCCAGTACTTC,CASSPSGKETQYF
-,TRBJ2-2,-,TRBV11-1,TGTGCCAGCAAGGCTAGCCCGGACACCGGGGAGCTGTTTTTT,CASKASPDTGELFF
-,TRBJ2-2,-,TRBV4-1,TGCGCCAGCAGCCAAGTCCCGGGAACCGGCACCGGGGAGCTGTTTTTT,CASSQVPGTGTGELFF